The rows below give T cell receptor beta chains drawn from one sample of a study of blood T cell repertoires in COVID-19. TCRdb's copy holds only in-frame clones and misses some; the assay was immunoSEQ multiplex PCR. The sample comprises fewer than 15,000 clones, 87% of which are singletons, and about a third rests with the top ten. Sequenced material: peripheral blood. All receptors derive from a human donor in a cohort sampled during active COVID-19. The CDR3 runs from the conserved cysteine through the conserved F or W. D genes are given only for firm matches. Clone size is shown for a subset of rows, as once, few, many or a class of expanded clone.

-	TRBV5-1	TRBD1	TRBJ1-5	TGCGCCAGCAGCTTGGGGGACAGGCCTCCGAATCAGCCCCAGCATTTT	CASSLGDRPPNQPQHF
-	TRBV19	-	TRBJ2-7	TGTGCCAGTAAGAAAGGCCCCGAAGAGGGCGAGCAGTACTTC	CASKKGPEEGEQYF
-	TRBV3-1/TRBV3-2	TRBD2	TRBJ2-3	TGTGCCAGCAGCCTCTCCGGGACTAGCGGGATTAGCACAGATACGCAGTATTTT	CASSLSGTSGISTDTQYF
-	TRBV5-6	TRBD2	TRBJ2-1	TGTGCCAGCAGCTTGACTAGCGGGGAATCCTACAATGAGCAGTTCTTC	CASSLTSGESYNEQFF
-	TRBV7-6	TRBD1	TRBJ2-2	TGTGCCAGCAGCTTACAAGGGGGCGGCGGGGAGCTGTTTTTT	CASSLQGGGGELFF
once	TRBV5-1	-	TRBJ2-5	TGCGCCAGCAGCTCTTCGACAGGAGGAGAGACCCAGTACTTC	CASSSSTGGETQYF
-	TRBV5-6	-	TRBJ1-1	TGTGCCAGCAGCTTGGACAGGGTCGGTCGGACTGAAGCTTTCTTT	CASSLDRVGRTEAFF
-	TRBV18	-	TRBJ1-1	TGTGCCAGCTCACCCGGGGGGAGGGCCGGCACTGAAGCTTTCTTT	CASSPGGRAGTEAFF
-	TRBV4-3	TRBD2	TRBJ2-1	TGCGCCAGCAGCCTGGGACTAGCGGACTACAATGAGCAGTTCTTC	CASSLGLADYNEQFF
-	TRBV29-1	-	TRBJ1-1	TGCAGCGTTGACAGGCCCGAGAACACTGAAGCTTTCTTT	CSVDRPENTEAFF
-	TRBV3-1/TRBV3-2	-	TRBJ2-5	TGTGCCAGCAGCCAAGCTAGGCTAGCTCAAGAGACCCAGTACTTC	CASSQARLAQETQYF
-	TRBV3-1/TRBV3-2	TRBD1	TRBJ2-7	TGTGCCAGCAGCGCGGGACAGGGGGCGTCCGAGCAGTACTTC	CASSAGQGASEQYF
-	TRBV7-9	TRBD1	TRBJ2-1	TGTGCCAGCAGCCTACTCACAGGGGCAGAATACAATGAGCAGTTCTTC	CASSLLTGAEYNEQFF
-	TRBV7-9	TRBD1	TRBJ1-2	TGTGCCAGCAGCTGGGGACAGGGGGCGCTGACTGGCTACACCTTC	CASSWGQGALTGYTF
-	TRBV4-1	-	TRBJ2-7	TGCGCCAGCAGCCGGCACAGGGCTGACTACGAGCAGTACTTC	CASSRHRADYEQYF
-	TRBV5-1	-	TRBJ1-1	TGCGCCAGCAGCTCGCAGGTCGGGGGACACACTGAAGCTTTCTTT	CASSSQVGGHTEAFF
-	TRBV6-5	TRBD1	TRBJ1-1	TGTGCCAGCAGTTACGGGACAGGTGGGGCTTTCTTT	CASSYGTGGAFF
-	TRBV7-9	-	TRBJ2-1	TGTGCCAGCAGCAAGGGAGAGAGCTACAATGAGCAGTTCTTC	CASSKGESYNEQFF
-	TRBV5-5	-	TRBJ1-3	TGTGCCAGCAGCTTGGTCTCGAACACCATATATTTT	CASSLVSNTIYF
-	TRBV2	-	TRBJ2-3	TGTGCCAGCATGGTATCGGTGTCCACAGATACGCAGTATTTT	CASMVSVSTDTQYF
once	TRBV9	-	TRBJ2-7	TGTGCCAGCAGCGTCTGGGCCACCCAGGGAAACGAGCAGTACTTC	CASSVWATQGNEQYF
once	TRBV10-3	TRBD1	TRBJ1-1	TGTGCCACCCAGGACAGGGGGGGGATGAACACTGAAGCTTTCTTT	CATQDRGGMNTEAFF
once	TRBV7-9	-	TRBJ1-5	TGTGCCAGCAGCTTAGTCGGCAATCAGCCCCAGCATTTT	CASSLVGNQPQHF
-	TRBV20-1	TRBD2	TRBJ2-1	TGCAGTGCTAGTCATGCGGGAGGGCCTTATGAGCAGTTCTTC	CSASHAGGPYEQFF